Shown below are 18 T cell receptor beta chains from a single sample sequenced in a study of T cells in women clearing cervical HPV infection. Generated by immunoSEQ multiplex PCR, the TCRdb table keeps only in-frame clones and is missing some. The table lists fewer than 50,000 clones. Sequenced input: blood buffy coat. These receptors were taken from a woman between 18 and 70 years old with a cervical HPV16 infection that either progressed to CIN3+ or cleared (not recorded which).

With regard to this clone: The read ends 3 residues before the CDR3 terminus; that terminus is restored from the germline J gene. The chain recombines TRBV4-1 with TRBJ1-1; TRBD1 aligns across 8 bases. Germline loops: CDR1 MGHRA, CDR2 YSYEKL. The CDR3 is 15 residues long. J lost 5 bases, V lost 5 bases, and 10 bases had no gene match. The CDR3 region is CASSVNRGGKTEAFF. CDR3 DNA, as far as it was read: TGCGCCAGCAGCGTGAACAGGGGGGGAAAAACTGAA.

About this clone itself: The read stops 3 residues short of the end of the CDR3; the missing end is completed from the germline J gene. The chain couples TRBV2 to TRBJ2-3; TRBD2 matches 9 bases. The CDR3 has 15 amino acids. Germline assignment: CDR1 SNHLY and CDR2 FYNNEI. V lost 7 bases, J lost 2 bases, and 7 bases stayed unmatched. CDR3 sequence reads: CASMGLAGSTDTQYF. The CDR3 DNA, read in part, is TGTGCCAGCATGGGGCTAGCGGGATCCACAGATACG.

Worth noting for this clone: The CDR3 end falls 3 residues outside the read, so it is completed with the germline J gene. The chain has TRBV7-7 and TRBJ2-2; the D gene is possibly TRBD1 (5 bases). This CDR3 region has 16 residues. CDR1 SSHAT and CDR2 FNYEAQ come from the germline V gene (reference sequence). V was trimmed by 5 bases and J by 0 bases, leaving 13 bases between them. The covered CDR3 bases are TGTGCCAGCAGCCCTAGGCGGACAACGAACACCGGGGAG. This sequence encodes CASSPRRTTNTGE. The CDR3, in full, reads CASSPRRTTNTGELFF.

Incomplete CDR3 DNA: TGTGCCAGCAGCGTCCTTGGGGGGGAAACC. Residues: CASSVLGGET. The whole CDR3 is CASSVLGGETQYF. The chain uses TRBV7-3 and TRBJ2-5, with TRBD2 matching 7 bases. Coverage ceases 3 residues before the CDR3 finishes, and the germline J gene fills in the end. The CDR3 spans 13 residues. Germline CDR1 is SGHTA and CDR2 is FQGTGA. The whole variable domain, filled in from reference TRBV7-3 and TRBJ2-5, reads GAGVSQTPSNKVTEKGKYVELRCDPISGHTALYWYRQSLGQGPEFLIYFQGTGAADDSGLPNDRFFAVRPEGSVSTLKIQRTERGDSAVYLCASSVLGGETQYFGPGTRLLVL.

About this clone: The CDR3 end lies 3 residues beyond the end of the read and is filled in from the germline J gene. This chain connects TRBV7-9 to TRBJ2-2; 7 positions match TRBD2. This CDR3 has 15 amino acids. V dropped 7 bases and J dropped 5; count of bases not matched to a gene: 10. Germline V gene sequence: CDR1 SEHNR, CDR2 FQNEAQ (reference sequence). The CDR3 reads CASTVSGIRTGELFF. The part of the CDR3 DNA that was read is TGTGCCAGCACTGTAAGCGGGATTAGGACCGGGGAG.

Details on this clone: The read is 3 residues too short to cover the CDR3 end, so that end is filled in from the germline J gene. This sequence joins TRBV30 and TRBJ1-2; D not certain. V lost 1 base to trimming and J lost 4 bases, with 7 bases between them. Germline CDR1 reads GTSNPN; CDR2 reads SVGIG (reference sequence). This CDR3 spans 12 amino acids. CDR3 in amino acids: CAWSERFYGYTF. CDR3 bases read: TGTGCCTGGAGTGAACGGTTCTATGGC.

Notes on this clone: The read terminates 3 residues ahead of where the CDR3 ends, so the germline J gene completes it. The chain joins TRBV7-6 to TRBJ2-3; TRBD2 agrees at 10 bases. This CDR3 has 17 amino acids. CDR1 SGHVS and CDR2 FNYEAQ come from the germline V gene. Trimming cost V 2 bases and J 4 bases; bases outside gene matches: 9. The CDR3: CASSLLGSGGSADTQYF. CDR3 bases read: TGTGCCAGCAGCTTATTGGGTAGCGGGGGGTCTGCAGATACG.

With regard to this clone: Read data end 3 residues before the CDR3 end; the end is taken from the germline J gene. This rearrangement joins TRBV5-1 to TRBJ2-7; D is possibly TRBD2 (6 bases). This CDR3 has 14 residues. The germline V gene has CDR1 SGHRS and CDR2 YFSETQ. Trimming left V 2 bases short and J 4 bases short, with 13 bases between. The CDR3 sequence: CASSFLGGGYEQYF. Partial CDR3 DNA: TGCGCCAGCAGCTTTTTAGGTGGAGGGTACGAG.

Details on this clone: The CDR3 end falls 3 residues outside the read, so it is completed with the germline J gene. The genes are TRBV19 and TRBJ2-2, with D possibly being TRBD1 (5 bases). The CDR3 totals 13 residues. The V end was cut by 3 bases, the J end by 6 bases, with 8 bases between. Germline V gene lookup returns CDR1 LNHDA and CDR2 SQIVND (reference sequence). The CDR3: CASSIQGSGELFF. CDR3 bases read: TGTGCCAGTAGTATCCAGGGATCCGGGGAG.

To note about this clone: The read comes to an end 3 residues before the CDR3 does, leaving the germline J gene to fill in the end. The J gene is TRBJ2-1, the V gene TRBV28; D is ambiguous. V lost 2 bases, J lost 4 bases, and 12 bases lay in between. Germline loops: CDR1 MDHEN, CDR2 SYDVKM. This CDR3 comprises 15 residues. The DNA read from the CDR3 is TGTGCCAGCAGTTTAAAAGGTTTGGTTTACAATGAG. This translates into CASSLKGLVYNE. The entire CDR3 protein reads CASSLKGLVYNEQFF.

Comment on this clone: Sequencing ends 3 residues short of the CDR3 end; the germline J gene provides the rest. V gene TRBV6-1 combines with J gene TRBJ1-5, with no clear D. The CDR3 length is 16 residues. Germline assignment: CDR1 MNHNS and CDR2 SASEGT. V dropped 1 base and J dropped 0 bases, with 10 bases sitting between them. This CDR3 reads CASSEGAFYSNQPQHF. Partial CDR3 DNA: TGTGCCAGCAGTGAAGGGGCCTTTTATAGCAATCAGCCC.

In regard to this clone: The read ends 3 residues before the CDR3 terminus; that terminus is restored from the germline J gene. The rearrangement uses TRBV19 and TRBJ1-1; D might be TRBD1 (5 bases). Per germline, CDR1 LNHDA and CDR2 SQIVND (reference sequence). V was pared by 3 bases and J by 5 bases, with 10 bases between. The CDR3 is made up of 13 amino acids. The CDR3 region is CASSIGGGTEAFF. The part of the CDR3 DNA that was read is TGTGCCAGTAGTATCGGGGGTGGGACTGAA. Complete variable domain (other parts from reference TRBV19 and TRBJ1-1): DGGITQSPKYLFRKEGQNVTLSCEQNLNHDAMYWYRQDPGQGLRLIYYSQIVNDFQKGDIAEGYSVSREKKESFPLTVTSAQKNPTAFYLCASSIGGGTEAFFGQGTRLTVV.

Points on this clone: With the read ending 3 residues before the CDR3 end, the germline J gene is used to fill in that end. The rearrangement links TRBV24-1 to TRBJ1-1; the match to TRBD1 covers 9 bases. This CDR3 has 13 residues. In germline, CDR1 is KGHDR, CDR2 SFDVKD. Trimming cost V 7 bases and J 7 bases; bases outside gene matches: 6. CDR3 DNA (partial): TGTGCCACCAGCCGACAGGGGGGAGTTGAA. Amino acid sequence: CATSRQGGVE. The full CDR3 protein is CATSRQGGVEAFF.

Concerning this clone itself: The read gets to within 3 residues of the CDR3 end, and the germline J gene fills in the rest. The rearrangement uses TRBV20-1 and TRBJ1-4, with a tentative D call TRBD1 (6 bases). The CDR3 consists of 14 residues. The germline V gene has CDR1 DFQATT and CDR2 SNEGSKA (reference sequence). V lost 6 bases and J lost 4, with 15 bases in between. The CDR3 region is CSALSQGYNEKLFF. CDR3 DNA, as far as it was read: TGCAGTGCCTTATCCCAGGGGTATAATGAAAAA.

In regard to this clone: Read sequence stops 3 residues before the CDR3 end, and the germline J gene provides the missing end. The rearrangement joins TRBV19 to TRBJ1-1; D not resolved. The ends were cut back, 5 bases at V and 1 base at J, with 5 bases in the middle. The germline V gene encodes CDR1 LNHDA and CDR2 SQIVND (reference sequence). The CDR3 totals 12 residues. CDR3 DNA, as far as it was read: TGTGCCAGTAGTGAGGCGAACACTGAA. It is translated as CASSEANTE. The complete CDR3 reads CASSEANTEAFF.

Comments on this clone: The read terminates 3 residues before the CDR3 end, so the remaining end is supplied by the germline J gene. V is TRBV20-1 and J is TRBJ1-5; D unresolved. V lost 3 bases and J 4 bases, leaving 13 bases between the germline ends. The length of the CDR3 is 14 residues. In germline, CDR1 is DFQATT, CDR2 SNEGSKA (reference sequence). The CDR3 region is CSASRRGGNQPQHF. CDR3 bases read: TGCAGTGCTAGCCGCCGGGGAGGGAATCAGCCC.

The CDR3 DNA, read in part, is TGTGCCAGCAGCCCCCGAAACCAGGATGAG. As protein: CASSPRNQDE. The whole CDR3 region reads CASSPRNQDEQFF. The genes are TRBV7-9 and TRBJ2-1; D remains ambiguous. From the germline J gene comes the end of the CDR3, since the read stops 3 residues before it. Between the trimmed V and J ends, which lost 5 bases and 8 bases, there was a span of 13 bases. Germline-derived CDR1 and CDR2 are SEHNR and FQNEAQ (reference sequence). The CDR3 covers 13 residues.

Considering frequency, this clone is medium-sized (0.01 to 0.1%). Read coverage stops 3 residues before the CDR3 terminus; the germline J gene supplies the remainder. J is TRBJ1-2 and V is TRBV30, with a possible D match to TRBD1 (5 bases). The CDR3 covers 12 residues. The V and J ends lost 8 bases and 0 bases respectively, with 10 bases between them. Per germline, CDR1 GTSNPN and CDR2 SVGIG (reference sequence). Incomplete CDR3 DNA: TGTGCCGGGGCGGAGGCTAACTATGGC. Its protein is CAGAEANYG. The CDR3, in full, reads CAGAEANYGYTF.